Listed below are T cell receptor beta chains from one sample, sequenced in a study of cytomegalovirus exposure and HLA in healthy donors. Clones were sequenced by immunoSEQ multiplex PCR, and TCRdb holds only the in-frame ones, with some missing. The sample lists roughly 160,000 clones; around 77% were seen once. Source material: PBMCs. These receptors all come from a woman in her forties or fifties in good health and CMV-seropositive. Both conserved end residues are part of each CDR3. The D gene is left open where the match is weak. A clone size is listed for some rows: how often the clone was seen (once, few, many), or a class if it is expanded.

>TRBJ1-4|.|.|TRBV7-9
TGTGCCAGCAGCTTAGCCCAGGGAGGGGAAAAACTGTTTTTT
CASSLAQGGEKLFF
>TRBJ2-7|.|.|TRBV29-1
TGCAGCGCCGTCGGGTCCTACGAGCAGTACTTC
CSAVGSYEQYF
>TRBJ1-6|.|TRBD1|TRBV6-5
TGTGCCAGCAGTAACTACAGGGGGCGGAGGGATTCACCCCTCCACTTT
CASSNYRGRRDSPLHF
>TRBJ1-2|few|TRBD1|TRBV4-2
TGTGCCAGCAGCCAAGCCGCTGGGACAGGAGGTTATGGCTACACCTTC
CASSQAAGTGGYGYTF
>TRBJ2-7|.|.|TRBV6-1
TGTGCCAGCAGCGTCTCTGGTGGGAGGAAGACCGAGCAGTACTTC
CASSVSGGRKTEQYF
>TRBJ2-7|.|.|TRBV11-3
TGTGCCAGCAGCTCCTCCCGGGACACCTCCTACGAGCAGTACTTC
CASSSSRDTSYEQYF
>TRBJ2-2|.|.|TRBV18
TGTGCCAGCTCACCCCCCATTGGGGAGCTGTTTTTT
CASSPPIGELFF
>TRBJ1-2|once|.|TRBV6-6
TGTGCCAGCAGTTATTCCGGAGGTACTAACTATGGCTACACCTTC
CASSYSGGTNYGYTF
>TRBJ1-2|once|.|TRBV29-1
TGCAGCGTTGAGGAAGGGGGACCTACTTATGGCTACACCTTC
CSVEEGGPTYGYTF
>TRBJ1-5|once|.|TRBV21-1
TGTGCCAGCAGCTACTTCAGGGGTTTAAGCAATCAGCCCCAGCATTTT
CASSYFRGLSNQPQHF
>TRBJ1-2|.|TRBD1|TRBV9
TGTGCCAGCAGCGTGGGGACAGTGTACTATGGCTACACCTTC
CASSVGTVYYGYTF
>TRBJ1-1|.|.|TRBV28
TGTGCCAGCAGTTCCCCCATGAACACTGAAGCTTTCTTT
CASSSPMNTEAFF
>TRBJ2-3|.|TRBD1|TRBV7-8
TGTGCCAGCAGCTCGGGGACAGGCCGGCGTAGCACAGATACGCAGTATTTT
CASSSGTGRRSTDTQYF
>TRBJ1-5|.|.|TRBV28
TGTGCCAGCAGTGCCTTCAGGGAGGATCAGCCCCAGCATTTT
CASSAFREDQPQHF
>TRBJ2-1|.|.|TRBV14
TGTGCCAGCAGCCAATTCGGCTACACGGGGAATGAGCAGTTCTTC
CASSQFGYTGNEQFF
>TRBJ2-1|once|.|TRBV28
TGTGCCAGCAGTACTGGACAGAGCTCCTACAATGAGCAGTTCTTC
CASSTGQSSYNEQFF
>TRBJ1-1|few|.|TRBV25-1
TGTGCCAGCAAGCACAGGAACACTGAAGCTTTCTTT
CASKHRNTEAFF
>TRBJ2-3|.|TRBD2|TRBV7-3
TGTGCCAGCAGCTTAGCGGGAGGTCGCACAGATACGCAGTATTTT
CASSLAGGRTDTQYF
>TRBJ2-1|.|TRBD2|TRBV5-6
TGTGCCAGCAAAGCCCAGCGGGAGGGTTGGTTGAATGAGCAGTTCTTC
CASKAQREGWLNEQFF
>TRBJ2-7|few|.|TRBV6-1
TGTGCCAGCAGTCCTAGTGACCGGTACTCCTACGAGCAGTACTTC
CASSPSDRYSYEQYF
>TRBJ2-7|.|TRBD2|TRBV18
TGTGCCAGCTCACCACCGGGCCTAGCGGGAGGCCTAGGCGAGCAGTACTTC
CASSPPGLAGGLGEQYF
>TRBJ1-3|.|TRBD1|TRBV29-1
TGCAGCGTTAAATTAGGGGGCAACTCTGGAAACACCATATATTTT
CSVKLGGNSGNTIYF
>TRBJ1-5|.|TRBD1|TRBV6-1
TGTGCCAGCAGCGGACAGGGGGCGGCAGGTCAGCCCCAGCATTTT
CASSGQGAAGQPQHF
>TRBJ1-2|.|TRBD1|TRBV7-9
TGTTCCAGCCACTTTACAGGGGGGGTCTCTGGCTACACCTTC
CSSHFTGGVSGYTF
>TRBJ2-1|few|TRBD2|TRBV5-4
TGTGCCAGCAGCCTTTTACTAGCGCTGGGATACAATGAGCAGTTCTTC
CASSLLLALGYNEQFF
>TRBJ2-1|.|.|TRBV5-4
TGTGCCAGCAGCTTGGGGAGCTCCTACAATGAGCAGTTCTTC
CASSLGSSYNEQFF
>TRBJ2-7|.|TRBD2|TRBV28
TGTGCCAGTCCTCCGGGACTAGCGGGACCCTGGATCCACGAGCAGTACTTC
CASPPGLAGPWIHEQYF
>TRBJ2-7|once|TRBD2|TRBV28
TGTGCCAGCAGTTTCCCCCGGGGGGGCCACTACGAGCAGTACTTC
CASSFPRGGHYEQYF
>TRBJ1-1|few|.|TRBV30
TGTGCCTGGAGGCCTCAGGGGATGAGCACTGAAGCTTTCTTT
CAWRPQGMSTEAFF
>TRBJ2-3|once|TRBD2|TRBV29-1
TGCAGCCTCAGGACAGCGGGAGGATTCACAGATACGCAGTATTTT
CSLRTAGGFTDTQYF
>TRBJ2-7|.|TRBD1|TRBV28
TGTGCCAGCAGTAACAGGGGTTCACGCGAGCAGTACTTC
CASSNRGSREQYF
>TRBJ2-7|.|TRBD1|TRBV7-9
TGTTCCAGCAGCTTAGGCATCACGACAGGGAGTCCCTACGAGCAGTACTTC
CSSSLGITTGSPYEQYF
>TRBJ2-7|.|TRBD2|TRBV5-5
TGTGCCAGCAGCTTGAATTGGGAGGGTAGGGAGCAGTACTTC
CASSLNWEGREQYF
>TRBJ2-7|once|TRBD1|TRBV6-6
TGTGCCAGCAGTTATAGACAGGGGATTTCCTACGAGCAGTACTTC
CASSYRQGISYEQYF
>TRBJ2-5|.|TRBD1|TRBV7-2
TGTGCCAGCAGCTCGGACAGGGGGCGCAGGATCCAAGAGACCCAGTACTTC
CASSSDRGRRIQETQYF
>TRBJ1-1|.|.|TRBV4-3
TGCGCCAGCAGCCAAGATATCACAGGTAGTACGGCTTTCTTT
CASSQDITGSTAFF
>TRBJ2-7|.|.|TRBV27
TGTGCCAGCAGTTTTGCGAGCCTGGGGAGCGAGCAGTACTTC
CASSFASLGSEQYF
>TRBJ1-5|.|.|TRBV28
TGTGCCAGCAGTTTATGGCAGGATAGCAATCAGCCCCAGCATTTT
CASSLWQDSNQPQHF
>TRBJ2-7|once|.|TRBV7-9
TGTGCCAGCAGCCTGGACAGTTCCTACGAGCAGTACTTC
CASSLDSSYEQYF
>TRBJ2-5|.|TRBD2|TRBV6-6
TGTGCCAGCAGTACCAGGACTAGCGCCCAAGAGACCCAGTACTTC
CASSTRTSAQETQYF
>TRBJ2-7|.|.|TRBV5-1
TGCGCCAGCAGATCGCTTGGCGGGGGCGAAGGGGCCTACGAGCAGTACTTC
CASRSLGGGEGAYEQYF
>TRBJ1-4|.|TRBD1|TRBV9
TGTGCCAGCAGCAGCCCTGGACAGGGAGGTGAAAAACTGTTTTTT
CASSSPGQGGEKLFF
>TRBJ1-5|.|.|TRBV5-6
TGTGCCAGCAGCTTGGGGTCCGGGCAGCCCCAGCATTTT
CASSLGSGQPQHF
>TRBJ2-1|few|TRBD1|TRBV4-2
TGTGCCAGCAGCCAACCGGGACAGGGGGACAATGAGCAGTTCTTC
CASSQPGQGDNEQFF
>TRBJ2-5|few|.|TRBV6-5
TGTGCCAGCAAAGCCTCCGGACACAACCAAGAGACCCAGTACTTC
CASKASGHNQETQYF
>TRBJ1-2|.|TRBD1|TRBV7-3
TGTTCCAGCAGCCTATTGGGTGGACAGGCGTCCCTCTATGGCTACACCTTC
CSSSLLGGQASLYGYTF
>TRBJ2-6|.|TRBD1|TRBV19
TGTGCCACATTAGGGGGCGCGACTGGGGCCAACGTCCTGACTTTC
CATLGGATGANVLTF
>TRBJ2-1|.|.|TRBV21-1
TGTGCCAGCAGCAAAAAGGTATTGGCGGCATACAATGAGCAGTTCTTC
CASSKKVLAAYNEQFF
>TRBJ1-1|once|TRBD1|TRBV29-1
TGCAGCGTTGCCGGACAGGGGGCCGCTGAAGCTTTCTTT
CSVAGQGAAEAFF
>TRBJ1-1|.|.|TRBV4-2
TGTGCCAGCAGCCAAGTCGGGGGTGAACATAATGAAGCTTTCTTT
CASSQVGGEHNEAFF
>TRBJ2-7|once|TRBD2|TRBV6-1
TGTGCCAGCAGTGAACTGGGACTAGCACTCTACGAGCAGTACTTC
CASSELGLALYEQYF
>TRBJ2-3|once|TRBD2|TRBV5-1
TGCGCCAGCAGCTTGGGGCGGGGAGGGGCAGATACGCAGTATTTT
CASSLGRGGADTQYF
>TRBJ2-7|.|TRBD1|TRBV7-2
TGTGCCAGCAGCCCGCCGGGACAGCCCTACGAGCAGTACTTC
CASSPPGQPYEQYF
>TRBJ1-5|once|.|TRBV27
TGTGCCAGCAGTCCCGCGGGCCTCCGCAATCAGCCCCAGCATTTT
CASSPAGLRNQPQHF
>TRBJ1-1|.|.|TRBV7-2
TGTGCCAGCAACCCCCGCGTTACGAACACTGAAGCTTTCTTT
CASNPRVTNTEAFF
>TRBJ1-1|.|.|TRBV7-2
TGTGCCAGCAGCTTCCAGGGGCCGGGATTGACTGAAGCTTTCTTT
CASSFQGPGLTEAFF
>TRBJ2-7|.|.|TRBV9
TGTGCCAGCAGCGTAGGATCGGGTTCCTACGAGCAGTACTTC
CASSVGSGSYEQYF
>TRBJ1-2|.|.|TRBV6-5
TGTGCCAGCAGTTACCCCTTAAATAACTATGGCTACACCTTC
CASSYPLNNYGYTF
>TRBJ2-5|few|TRBD1|TRBV27
TGTGCCAGCAGTCCCGGACAGGGGCGCCCCTTCCAAGAGACCCAGTACTTC
CASSPGQGRPFQETQYF